A selection of T cell receptor beta chains follows, all from one sample in a study of shared clonotypes between healthy human individuals. Repertoires were generated with immunoSEQ multiplex PCR, while TCRdb's copy carries only in-frame clones and drops some. The sample holds roughly 2,000,000 clones, just under 95% seen once. Sequenced sample: naive CD8+ T cells from PBMCs. These receptors were obtained from a man younger than 35 in good health. Some clones in this sample may be carry-over from other donors' samples. The CDR3 runs from the conserved cysteine through the conserved F or W.

>TRBJ2-7|TRBV27
CASSPPGLAGGYEQYF
>TRBJ2-4|TRBV7-9
CASSLVPGLARGAKNIQYF
>TRBJ2-1|TRBV5-5
CASSFSPGPNEQFF
>TRBJ2-2|TRBV9
CASSVEEQGNTGELFF
>TRBJ2-3|TRBV7-9
CASSLDWQFTDTQYF
>TRBJ1-2|TRBV19
CASSTRTGYGYTF
>TRBJ1-2|TRBV19
CASSTDRQGAFYGYTF
>TRBJ2-5|TRBV18
CASSPPSWETQYF
>TRBJ2-7|TRBV9
CASSRDISYEQYF
>TRBJ1-1|TRBV27
CASSLGGGYTEAFF
>TRBJ2-5|TRBV29-1
CSVESAPYGGGETQYF
>TRBJ2-2|TRBV29-1
CSVDGQGGGELFF
>TRBJ1-1|TRBV29-1
CSVIASTEAFF
>TRBJ1-1|TRBV7-8
CASTPRVGGTEAFF
>TRBJ1-5|TRBV15
CATSPGESNQPQHF
>TRBJ1-1|TRBV2
CASSDTWGDGEAFF
>TRBJ2-7|TRBV11-2
CASSSWTEPSSYEQYF
>TRBJ2-6|TRBV7-8
CASSLGTPARGRGGANVLTF
>TRBJ2-1|TRBV5-6
CASSLWGFSYNEQFF
>TRBJ2-7|TRBV10-3
CAISEVQGIGRYEQYF
>TRBJ2-7|TRBV7-9
CASSRERERYEQYF
>TRBJ2-7|TRBV7-9
CASSLGTGPYEQYF
>TRBJ2-2|TRBV4-3
CASSQEAGLGWTGELFF
>TRBJ2-2|TRBV4-3
CASSQLIGRANTGELFF
>TRBJ2-1|TRBV27
CASSPWGMGPFTGNEQFF
>TRBJ2-1|TRBV28
CASSPRTGLNEQFF
>TRBJ2-1|TRBV20-1
CSASNSNEQFF
>TRBJ2-5|TRBV13
CASSSGQGRETQYF
>TRBJ2-7|TRBV25-1
CASSEWEGFTYEQYF